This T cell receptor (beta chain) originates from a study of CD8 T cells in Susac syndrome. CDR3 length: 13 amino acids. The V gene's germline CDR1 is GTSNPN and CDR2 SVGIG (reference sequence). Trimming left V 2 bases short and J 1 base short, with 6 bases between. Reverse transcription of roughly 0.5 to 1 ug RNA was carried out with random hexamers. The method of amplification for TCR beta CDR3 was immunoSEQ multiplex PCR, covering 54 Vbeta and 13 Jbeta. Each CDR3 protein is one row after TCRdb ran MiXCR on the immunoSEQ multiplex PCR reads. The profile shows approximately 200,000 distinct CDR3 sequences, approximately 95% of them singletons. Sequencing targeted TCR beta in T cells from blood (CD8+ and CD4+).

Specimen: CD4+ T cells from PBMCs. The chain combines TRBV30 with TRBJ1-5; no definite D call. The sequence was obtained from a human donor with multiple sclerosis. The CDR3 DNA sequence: TGTGCCTGGAGTCAACAGAGCAATCAGCCCCAGCATTTT. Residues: CAWSQQSNQPQHF. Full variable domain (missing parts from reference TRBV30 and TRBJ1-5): SQTIHQWPATLVQPVGSPLSLECTVEGTSNPNLYWYRQAAGRGLQLLFYSVGIGQISSEVPQNLSASRPQDRQFILSSKKLLLSDSGFYLCAWSQQSNQPQHFGDGTRLSIL.